This T cell receptor (beta chain) comes out of a study of beta chain features in type 1 diabetes. Whole-study findings and limits: The VDJ junctions of type 1 diabetes patients carried fewer insertions and more deletions. It was among patients, rather than healthy donors, that naive, central memory and Treg TCRB repertoires appeared more similar.

Over 95% purity was reached by all sorted populations. The sequenced template was cDNA made from the entire isolated RNA. Some clones are missing from TCRdb's copy, which holds only in-frame ones; the method was immunoSEQ multiplex PCR. The sample records fewer than 250,000 clones, 12% to 15% being singletons. In its sample, this clone was seen once. The antigen remains undetermined. The sample has other DNA sequences that encode this CDR3 too. This receptor was identified in a woman in her 40s in good health. Sample: naive CD4+ T cells from blood.

DNA of the CDR3: TGTGCCAGCAGCGTAAGGGGAAGCTCTGGAAACACCATATATTTT. Translated: CASSVRGSSGNTIYF. The J gene is TRBJ1-3, the V gene TRBV9; D may be TRBD1 (5 bases). Germline V gives CDR1 SGDLS, CDR2 YYNGEE. V was pared by 1 base and J by 0 bases, with 8 bases between. The CDR3 runs to 15 residues.